Shown below are 11 T cell receptor beta chains from a single sample sequenced in a study of vaccination effects on CD4 cells after COVID-19 (dated by TCRdb to between 2021 and 2024). For these TCRs, the target antigens are not known. The receptor library was made with the immunoSEQ multiplex PCR assay. Not all clones reach the TCRdb copy of this immuneACCESS table, which keeps in-frame sequences only. Checked studies attribute under half of the gap to unresolved V genes and leave the rest unexplained. The sample yields around 24,000 clones; 75% to 80% were counted once. The ten largest clones add up to less than 7.5% of the sample. In the ViraFEST assay, PBMC were stimulated with viral peptide pools, and TCR sequencing was then used to find antigen-specific CD4+ T cell clonotypes based on their expansion. After approximately eleven days of culture, CD4+ T cells were isolated with the EasySep CD4+ T cell isolation kit. Each participant received two doses of an mRNA SARS-CoV-2 vaccine, either BNT162b2 or mRNA-1273.

The sample consisted of CD4+ T cells from PBMCs cultured with SARS-CoV-2 spike peptides, taken after COVID-19 vaccination. The cell subset or site label of this sample denotes: SARS-CoV-2 spike overlapping peptide pool stimulation. Receptors were obtained from a human donor who received a COVID-19 vaccine. Some clones in this sample may be carry-over from other donors' samples.

The chain has TRBV5-1 and TRBJ1-1; 9 bases fit TRBD1. The ends lost 2 bases at V and 5 bases at J; junction bases unmatched: 7. This CDR3 has 15 residues. Germline values: CDR1 SGHRS, CDR2 YFSETQ. The CDR3 loop is CASSFWGQGRTEAFF. The CDR3 region has the DNA TGCGCCAGCAGCTTTTGGGGACAGGGAAGGACTGAAGCTTTCTTT.

The chain uses TRBV6-5 and TRBJ2-7, with TRBD2 as a possible D gene (5 bases). The CDR3 loop spans 15 amino acids. Trimming removed 5 bases at V and 1 base at J, with 15 bases between. Germline CDR1 and CDR2: MNHEY and SVGAGI. This chain's CDR3 is CASSRIRAGSYEQYF. DNA for the CDR3: TGTGCCAGCAGTCGGATTCGGGCGGGTTCCTACGAGCAGTACTTC.

The chain couples TRBV19 to TRBJ2-2; D might be TRBD2 (6 bases). CDR1 LNHDA and CDR2 SQIVND come from the germline V gene (reference sequence). The CDR3 length is 14 residues. The V gene lost 6 bases and the J gene lost 5 bases, with 13 bases spanning the gap. Here the CDR3 DNA reads TGTGCCAGTAGCACCACTGGAGGGACCGGGGAGCTGTTTTTT. Its protein product is CASSTTGGTGELFF.

The chain combines TRBV7-2 with TRBJ2-2, with a tentative D call TRBD2 (6 bases). CDR1 and CDR2 (germline): SGHTA, FQGNSA. This CDR3 has 17 amino acids. Trimming took off 6 bases at V and 0 bases at J, with 17 bases between the two ends. The CDR3 sequence is CASRHGRRGANTGELFF. The CDR3 DNA reads as TGTGCCAGCAGGCACGGTAGGCGGGGCGCGAACACCGGGGAGCTGTTTTTT. The entire variable domain, with the rest obtained from reference TRBV7-2 and TRBJ2-2, is as follows: GAGVSQSPSNKVTEKGKDVELRCDPISGHTALYWYRQSLGQGLEFLIYFQGNSAPDKSGLPSDRFSAERTGGSVSTLTIQRTQQEDSAVYLCASRHGRRGANTGELFFGEGSRLTVL.

This clone was counted a single time. The rearrangement links TRBV29-1 to TRBJ2-1; 16 bases agree with TRBD2. CDR1 and CDR2 (germline): SQVTM, ANQGSEA. V was clipped by 6 bases and J by 2 bases; unmatched bases: 7. The CDR3 is 17 residues long. The CDR3 loop reads CSVLGLAGGRAYNEQFF. The DNA for the CDR3 is TGCAGCGTACTGGGACTAGCGGGGGGGCGAGCCTACAATGAGCAGTTCTTC.

This chain joins TRBV6-5 and TRBJ2-7; 7 bases match TRBD1. J lost 4 bases, V lost 6 bases, and 12 bases had no gene match. The CDR3 covers 15 residues. Germline lookup yields CDR1 MNHEY and CDR2 SVGAGI. The DNA of the CDR3 is TGTGCCAGCAGCTCTTCCGGGACAGAGCCGTACGAGCAGTACGTC. Encoded protein: CASSSSGTEPYEQYV.

The chain combines TRBV29-1 with TRBJ1-4; TRBD1 might be the D (6 bases). The V end was cut by 6 bases, the J end by 7 bases, with 9 bases between. The CDR3 is 11 amino acids. The germline CDR1 and CDR2 sequences are SQVTM and ANQGSEA. The CDR3 DNA reads as TGCAGCGTCGGACAGACTGAAAAACTGTTTTTT. Translation gives CSVGQTEKLFF.

This clone was seen more than once but under ten times. The chain has TRBV7-9 and TRBJ2-5, with 7 bases fitting TRBD2. CDR1 and CDR2 from the germline V gene are SEHNR and FQNEAQ (reference sequence). The CDR3 runs to 12 residues. V lost 5 bases, J lost 5 bases, and 2 bases stayed unmatched. In nucleotides, the CDR3 is TGTGCCAGCAGCGCGGGGGTGGAGACCCAGTACTTC. Residues: CASSAGVETQYF.

The chain employs TRBV5-1 and TRBJ2-3; 8 positions match TRBD1. The CDR3 covers 15 residues. Trimming at V came to 0 bases and at J to 7 bases, leaving 7 bases not matched to a gene. Germline V gene lookup returns CDR1 SGHRS and CDR2 YFSETQ. DNA for the CDR3: TGCGCCAGCAGCTTGGTCCAGGGGGCACAAAATACGCAGTATTTT. Translated: CASSLVQGAQNTQYF. Together with reference TRBV5-1 and TRBJ2-3, the CDR3 gives the full variable domain: KAGVTQTPRYLIKTRGQQVTLSCSPISGHRSVSWYQQTPGQGLQFLFEYFSETQRNKGNFPGRFSGRQFSNSRSEMNVSTLELGDSALYLCASSLVQGAQNTQYFGPGTRLTVL.

In this sample, this clone turned up once. The rearrangement uses TRBV24-1 and TRBJ2-1; no clear D. This CDR3 is built from 14 residues. Trimming cost V 4 bases and J 8 bases, with 14 bases left between them. The germline gives CDR1 KGHDR, CDR2 SFDVKD. The CDR3 is CATSDLGSRDEQFF. The CDR3 nucleotides are TGTGCCACCAGTGACCTGGGTTCCCGGGATGAGCAGTTCTTC.

The genes are TRBV7-2 and TRBJ2-2, with D uncertain. The length of the CDR3 is 18 residues. V dropped 1 base and J dropped 0 bases, with 15 bases sitting between them. Germline V gene lookup returns CDR1 SGHTA and CDR2 FQGNSA. The CDR3: CASSLDLFQRANTGELFF. The CDR3, as DNA: TGTGCCAGCAGCTTAGATCTTTTCCAGCGAGCGAACACCGGGGAGCTGTTTTTT.